This entry lists 15 T cell receptor beta chains sequenced from one sample in a study of tumor-infiltrating lymphocytes in primary liver carcinoma. In addition to blood RNA drawn from unsorted whole blood, germline DNA was extracted. Synthesis of TCR beta cDNA was carried out from about 0.55 ug total RNA with a constant-region primer. Researchers made the TCR beta libraries by running three nested multiplex PCR rounds with slightly modified ARM-PCR. TRBV1-TRBV30 forward primers paired with a C-beta reverse primer were used in the first two PCR rounds, which ran approximately 10 cycles each. TCRdb re-called the multiplex PCR reads with MiXCR, one entry per CDR3 protein. The profile shows fewer than 400,000 distinct CDR3 sequences, roughly two thirds of them singletons. Sequenced material: peripheral blood. The receptors were gathered from a man between 35 and 55 years old with primary liver carcinoma and hepatitis B virus infection.

As regards this clonotype: A much bigger clone sits one base away, suggesting this may be a read error. The genes are TRBV4-1 and TRBJ2-3; no firm D call. V lost 1 base to trimming and J lost 2 bases, with 13 bases between them. The CDR3 length is 16 residues. In germline, CDR1 is MGHRA, CDR2 YSYEKL. CDR3 sequence reads: CASSQANLVTTDTQYF. CDR3 DNA sequence: TGCGCCAGCAGCCAAGCCAATTTGGTCACCACAGATACGCAGTATTTT.

The chain combines TRBV14 with TRBJ1-6, with D unresolved. The CDR3 spans 15 residues. The ends were cut back, 4 bases at V and 4 bases at J, with 11 bases in the middle. CDR1 SGHDN and CDR2 FVKESK come from the germline V gene. The CDR3 DNA sequence: TGTGCCAGCAGCCTCGGGAGGGAATATAATTCACCCCTCCACTTT. Translating gives CASSLGREYNSPLHF.

To note about this clonotype: A much bigger clone sits one base away, suggesting this may be a read error. The chain carries TRBV29-1 and TRBJ2-7; 7 bases match TRBD2. The CDR3 runs 13 residues. The J segment lost 2 bases and the V segment lost 4 bases, leaving 5 bases of the junction unmatched. Germline values: CDR1 SQVTM, CDR2 ANQGSEA. For the CDR3, the DNA is TGCAGCGTTGCCCAGCGGGACCCCTACGAGCAGTACTTC. Amino acid sequence: CSVAQRDPYEQYF.

Turning to this clonotype: This may be a read error, as it is one base from a much larger clone. V is TRBV5-5 and J is TRBJ2-5, with D perhaps matching TRBD2 (6 bases). The CDR3 sequence is 16 residues long. CDR1 SGHKS and CDR2 YYEKEE come from the germline V gene (reference sequence). This CDR3 is CASSPTSGVIQETQCF. The CDR3 DNA sequence: TGTGCCAGCAGCCCCACCTCGGGGGTCATCCAAGAGACCCAGTGCTTC.

As regards this clonotype: The junction shows a germline mismatch at one end, possibly a read error. The CDR3 sequence is CIVGAEQFF. CDR3 nucleotides: TGCATCGTGGGGGCTGAGCAATTCTTC. The chain couples TRBV29-1 to TRBJ2-1, with D possibly TRBD1 on 6 matching bases. The V gene's germline CDR1 is SQVTM and CDR2 ANQGSEA. This CDR3 is 9 amino acids long.

There are many counts of this clonotype. The chain joins TRBV6-1 to TRBJ2-5; 7 positions agree with TRBD1. The CDR3 consists of 15 residues. CDR1 MNHNS and CDR2 SASEGT come from the germline V gene. V was clipped by 6 bases and J by 4 bases; unmatched bases: 11. This CDR3 is CASRRTGSELETQYF. The CDR3 DNA is TGTGCCAGCAGGAGGACAGGATCCGAACTAGAGACCCAGTACTTC.

This clonotype was counted ten times or more. The rearrangement joins TRBV12-3 or TRBV12-4 to TRBJ1-5; 7 bases map to TRBD1. The CDR3 is 14 amino acids. V lost 6 bases to trimming and J lost 6 bases; unmatched junction nucleotides: 8. CDR3: CASSSRQGSQPQHF. CDR3 nucleotides: TGTGCCAGCAGCAGCAGACAGGGCAGTCAGCCCCAGCATTTT.

Remarks on this clonotype: The junction departs from germline at one end; a sequencing error may be responsible. The rearrangement links TRBV5-1 to TRBJ2-2, with D possibly TRBD2 on 5 matching bases. The CDR3 contains 13 residues. Germline V gives CDR1 SGHRS, CDR2 YFSETQ. CDR3 residues: CTSSVGVTGELFF. CDR3 coding DNA: TGCACCAGCAGCGTCGGGGTCACCGGGGAGCTGTTTTTT.

The chain joins TRBV12-3 or TRBV12-4 to TRBJ1-5, with 10 bases aligning to TRBD1. The CDR3 consists of 18 residues. J gave up 4 bases and V 5 bases, and 14 bases lay outside the gene matches. CDR3 bases: TGTGCCAGCAGTCCGAATAGACAGGGGGCGTCGGGTAATCAGCCCCAGCATTTT. It codes for CASSPNRQGASGNQPQHF.

Regarding this clonotype: This clone may be a read error of a much larger clone one base away. As the CDR3 is not closed by the conserved phenylalanine or tryptophan, this likely results from a read error. This rearrangement joins TRBV6-6 to TRBJ2-1; D is possibly TRBD1 or TRBD2 (5 bases each). This CDR3 comprises 15 residues. CDR1 MNHNY and CDR2 SVGAGI come from the germline V gene (reference sequence). The ends were cut back, 5 bases at V and 3 bases at J, with 14 bases in the middle. The CDR3 region has the DNA TGTGCCAGCAGTAACCGGGACGTGGGCTACAATGAGCAGTTCATC. Translation gives CASSNRDVGYNEQFI.

Regarding this clonotype: A much larger clone differs by one base, so this may be a read error. The chain has TRBV4-3 and TRBJ2-5; TRBD2 matches at 11 bases. The CDR3 covers 17 residues. Germline-derived CDR1 and CDR2 are LGHNA and YSLEER. With 2 bases clipped from V and 4 bases from J, the junction kept 9 bases outside the gene matches. Here the CDR3 reads CASSQYLAGGNRETQYF. The CDR3 DNA reads TGCGCCAGCAGCCAATACTTAGCGGGAGGGAACCGAGAGACCCAGTACTTC.

In the case of this clonotype: A much larger clone differs by one base, so this may be a read error. The V call is TRBV6-1, the J call TRBJ2-2; tentatively, D is TRBD2 (5 bases). CDR1 and CDR2 from the germline V gene are MNHNS and SASEGT. The CDR3 has 9 residues. CDR3 DNA: TGTGCCAGCCCCGGGGAGCCGTTTTTT. Encoded protein: CASPGEPFF.

A note on this clonotype: One end of the junction fails to match germline, which may point to a read error. The chain uses TRBV4-1 and TRBJ2-3; a weak D match, TRBD2 (5 bases). Per the germline V gene, CDR1 is MGHRA and CDR2 is YSYEKL. The CDR3 extends over 16 amino acids. CDR3 loop: CVSSQARSGSTDTQYF. In DNA form, the CDR3 reads TGCGTCAGCAGCCAAGCGCGGTCGGGAAGTACAGATACGCAGTATTTT.

This rearrangement joins TRBV7-9 to TRBJ1-2, with D unclear. The CDR3 is 13 residues long. Germline V lookup: CDR1 SEHNR, CDR2 FQNEAQ (reference sequence). V dropped 5 bases and J dropped 8 bases, with 15 bases sitting between them. The CDR3 sequence is CASSPGSLGGYTF. As DNA, the CDR3 is TGTGCCAGCAGCCCCGGTTCTTTAGGGGGCTACACCTTC.

As for this clonotype: With a much larger clone just one base away, this may be a read error. The chain is built from TRBV6-2 or TRBV6-3 and TRBJ1-5, with D unclear. The CDR3 runs to 16 residues. V gave up 8 bases and J gave up 0 bases, with 17 bases separating them. The germline CDR1 and CDR2 sequences are MNHEY and SVGEGT. CDR3 coding DNA: TGTGCCAGCGAATCAGACCAGGACTATAGCAATCAGCCCCAGCATTTT. Translated: CASESDQDYSNQPQHF.